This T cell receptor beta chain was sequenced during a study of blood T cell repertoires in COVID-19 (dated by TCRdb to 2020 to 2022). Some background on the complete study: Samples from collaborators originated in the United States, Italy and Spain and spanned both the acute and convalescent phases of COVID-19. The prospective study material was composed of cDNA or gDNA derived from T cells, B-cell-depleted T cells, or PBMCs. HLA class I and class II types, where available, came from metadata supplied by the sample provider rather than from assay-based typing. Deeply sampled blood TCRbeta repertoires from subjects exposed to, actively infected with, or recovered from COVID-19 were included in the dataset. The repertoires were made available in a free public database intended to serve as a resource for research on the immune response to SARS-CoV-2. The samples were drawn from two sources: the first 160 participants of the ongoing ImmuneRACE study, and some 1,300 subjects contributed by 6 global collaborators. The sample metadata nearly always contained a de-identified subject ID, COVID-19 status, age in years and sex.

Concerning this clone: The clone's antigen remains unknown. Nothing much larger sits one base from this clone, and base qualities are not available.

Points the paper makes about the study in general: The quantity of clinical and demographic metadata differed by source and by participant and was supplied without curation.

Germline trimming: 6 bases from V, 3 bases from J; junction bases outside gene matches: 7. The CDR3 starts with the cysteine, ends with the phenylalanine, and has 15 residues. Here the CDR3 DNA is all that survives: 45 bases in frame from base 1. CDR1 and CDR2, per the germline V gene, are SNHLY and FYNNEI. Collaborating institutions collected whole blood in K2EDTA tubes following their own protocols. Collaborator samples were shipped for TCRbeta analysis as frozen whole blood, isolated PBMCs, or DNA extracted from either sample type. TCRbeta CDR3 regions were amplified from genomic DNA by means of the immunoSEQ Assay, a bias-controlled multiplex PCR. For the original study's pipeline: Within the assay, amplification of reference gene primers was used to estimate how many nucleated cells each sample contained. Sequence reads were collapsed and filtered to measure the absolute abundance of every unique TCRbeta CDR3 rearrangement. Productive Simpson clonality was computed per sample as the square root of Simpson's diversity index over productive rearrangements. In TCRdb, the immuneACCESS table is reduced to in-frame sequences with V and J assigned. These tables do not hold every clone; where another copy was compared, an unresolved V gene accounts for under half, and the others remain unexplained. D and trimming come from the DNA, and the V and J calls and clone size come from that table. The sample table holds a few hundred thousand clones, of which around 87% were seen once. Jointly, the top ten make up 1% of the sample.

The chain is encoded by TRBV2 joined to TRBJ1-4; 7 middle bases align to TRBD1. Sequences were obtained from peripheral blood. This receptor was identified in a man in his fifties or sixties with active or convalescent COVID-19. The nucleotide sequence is TGTGCCAGCAGGCGGGAGGGGGCTGCTAATGAAAAACTGTTTTTT. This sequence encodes CASRREGAANEKLFF. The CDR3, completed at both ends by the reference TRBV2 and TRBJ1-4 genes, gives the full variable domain EPEVTQTPSHQVTQMGQEVILRCVPISNHLYFYWYRQILGQKVEFLVSFYNNEISEKSEIFDDQFSVERPDGSNFTLKIRSTKLEDSAMYFCASRREGAANEKLFFGSGTQLSVL.